This TCR beta chain was profiled in a study of cytomegalovirus exposure and HLA in healthy donors. PCR involved 60 Vbeta and 13 Jbeta primers. Authors' methods: A later analysis tallied some 84 million unique TCR beta chains, about 12 million of them shared. Clones were sequenced by immunoSEQ multiplex PCR, and TCRdb holds only the in-frame ones, with some missing. V, J and clone size are those of that table, while D and trimming were read from the DNA. The table records some 170,000 clones, 65% to 85% of them present only once. For this clone: Its antigen is currently unknown.

This CDR3 is built from 14 residues. Per germline, CDR1 SGHDN and CDR2 FVKESK. V was clipped by 4 bases and J by 5 bases, with 14 bases between them. Study conclusions and caveats: Despite most TCR sequences being rare, some public TCRs occurred in many donors. A likely sequencing artifact accounted for one observed cluster of highly shared sequence variants.

The J gene is TRBJ2-5, the V gene TRBV14, with D possibly being TRBD2 (7 bases). The sample comprised PBMCs. This sequence was found in a man aged 60-69 years in good health and CMV-seronegative. As DNA, the CDR3 is TGTGCCAGCAGCCCGTTGGGGGGGCCGGAGACCCAGTACTTC. This gives the protein CASSPLGGPETQYF.